This TCR beta chain comes out of a study of response to subunit inactivated influenza vaccine. TCRdb fed the RT-PCR reads into MiXCR, producing one record per CDR3 protein. The sample shows about 310,000 distinct CDR3 sequences, approximately 23% of them seen only once. This clonotype was counted only a few times. Its antigen is undetermined. Germline-derived CDR1 and CDR2 are MGHDK and SYGVNS. This CDR3 has 13 amino acids. V was cut by 5 bases and J by 0 bases, with 5 bases left in between. Findings and limits, study-wide: Only a handful of new T cells, the authors suggested, are recruited with each seasonal influenza vaccination.

The clonotype was recovered from a man aged 45 to 75 who received an inactivated influenza vaccine. This chain links TRBV25-1 with TRBJ1-3; D is unresolved. The source material was PBMCs from blood, sampled less than 22 months after vaccination. The CDR3 spells CASSRPSGNTIYF. In DNA, the CDR3 is TGTGCCAGCAGTCGTCCCTCTGGAAACACCATATATTTT.